This T cell receptor (beta chain) was sequenced during a study of regulatory T cells in long-lasting Graves disease. General study points: Persistent Graves' cases showed lower TCR diversity than newly diagnosed cases.

Time point: newly diagnosed GD, antithyroid drugs for less than 3 months. PBMC RNA served as the TCR library source. Sequencing libraries for TCR beta were prepared with iRepertoire HTBI primers and Arm-PCR of CDR3 regions. One entry per CDR3 protein results from TCRdb running MiXCR on the multiplex PCR reads. Altogether 530,000 or so distinct CDR3 sequences are present, roughly 15% being singletons, with the ten largest covering around 12%. A word on this clonotype: Antigen unknown.

From germline, CDR1 is MNHEY and CDR2 SMNVEV (reference sequence). The CDR3 has 12 amino acids. The V gene lost 3 bases and the J gene lost 8 bases, with 8 bases spanning the gap. The same data also contributed to another study, on T cells in Graves' hyperthyroidism and ophthalmopathy.

The TCR sequence derives from a man between 18 and 29 years old with Graves disease. The V gene is TRBV27, the J gene TRBJ2-1, with D perhaps matching TRBD1 (6 bases). The material sequenced was peripheral blood mononuclear cells (PBMCs), taken at new diagnosis, from a patient treated with antithyroid drugs. The CDR3 sequence is CASSFRGHEQFF. Written as DNA, the CDR3 is TGTGCCAGCAGTTTCAGGGGTCATGAGCAGTTCTTC.